This is a list of T cell receptor beta chains from one sample in a study of CD8 T cells in ankylosing spondylitis. TCRdb re-called the 5' RACE reads through MiXCR, storing one row per CDR3 protein. The table records some 46,000 distinct CDR3 sequences, approximately 11% of them present only once. Sequences were obtained from blood, either unsorted or a sorted T cell fraction (not recorded which). The receptors come from a male donor with ankylosing spondylitis or in good health (not recorded which). CDR3s include the opening cysteine and the closing phenylalanine or tryptophan. Fields, in order: clone size, J gene, V gene, D gene, CDR3 protein, CDR3 DNA. The D gene is left open where the match is weak. Not all rows give a size; the values are once, few, many and, for expanded clones, a class.

many,TRBJ2-3,TRBV6-1,-,CASAQLSSTDTQYF,TGTGCCAGCGCCCAATTGTCGAGCACAGATACGCAGTATTTT
many,TRBJ2-7,TRBV5-1,-,CASSLVRHGGYEQYF,TGCGCCAGCAGCTTGGTTAGGCACGGCGGCTACGAGCAGTACTTC
-,TRBJ1-1,TRBV5-1,-,CASSLGQTNTEAFF,TGCGCCAGCAGCTTGGGACAGACGAACACTGAAGCTTTCTTT
many,TRBJ2-3,TRBV12-3/TRBV12-4,-,CASSVQLGAMSTDTQYF,TGTGCCAGCAGTGTTCAACTGGGGGCTATGAGCACAGATACGCAGTATTTT
many,TRBJ2-7,TRBV5-6,-,CASSPSSGGYEQYF,TGTGCCAGCAGCCCAAGCAGCGGCGGGTACGAGCAGTACTTC
few,TRBJ1-3,TRBV7-8,-,CASFPNSGNTIYF,TGTGCCAGCTTCCCCAACTCTGGAAACACCATATATTTT
-,TRBJ2-7,TRBV10-3,TRBD2,CAIRRGTSGDYEQYF,TGTGCCATCAGAAGGGGGACTAGCGGAGACTACGAGCAGTACTTC
many,TRBJ1-1,TRBV18,-,CASSPPGRLNTEAFF,TGTGCCAGCTCACCACCCGGCCGATTGAACACTGAAGCTTTCTTT
few,TRBJ1-1,TRBV4-2,-,CASSQAGHRAFF,TGTGCCAGCAGCCAAGCGGGACACCGGGCTTTCTTT
-,TRBJ2-3,TRBV20-1,TRBD2,CSASASGGLTDTQYF,TGCAGTGCTAGCGCTAGCGGGGGCCTCACAGATACGCAGTATTTT
many,TRBJ2-2,TRBV6-1,-,CASSELGFPGELFF,TGTGCCAGCAGTGAATTGGGTTTCCCCGGGGAGCTGTTTTTT
many,TRBJ1-2,TRBV7-2,-,CASSLYRDYGYTF,TGTGCCAGCAGCTTATACAGGGACTATGGCTACACCTTC
-,TRBJ1-4,TRBV15,-,CATSREAPGEKLFF,TGTGCCACCAGCAGGGAAGCCCCGGGGGAAAAACTGTTTTTT
many,TRBJ2-7,TRBV5-1,-,CASSYPGQLYEQYF,TGCGCCAGCAGCTACCCTGGACAGCTTTACGAGCAGTACTTC
many,TRBJ1-1,TRBV9,-,CASSLTTRGNTEAFF,TGTGCCAGCAGCTTGACGACCCGGGGGAACACTGAAGCTTTCTTT
few,TRBJ2-3,TRBV7-9,TRBD2,CASSPSGLAGYADTQYF,TGTGCCAGCAGCCCTTCGGGACTAGCGGGGTACGCAGATACGCAGTATTTT
-,TRBJ1-5,TRBV6-2/TRBV6-3,-,CASKGSGSNQPQHF,TGTGCCAGCAAGGGGTCCGGGAGCAATCAGCCCCAGCATTTT
few,TRBJ2-7,TRBV7-9,TRBD1,CASSFDTGGYEQYF,TGTGCCAGCAGCTTTGACACAGGGGGCTACGAGCAGTACTTC
few,TRBJ2-7,TRBV15,-,CATSRDRSYEQYF,TGTGCCACCAGCAGAGATAGGTCCTACGAGCAGTACTTC
many,TRBJ2-3,TRBV20-1,TRBD2,CSSRGGGDTQYF,TGCAGTTCCCGGGGGGGCGGGGATACGCAGTATTTT
many,TRBJ1-5,TRBV5-1,-,CASSLDGSHIQPQHF,TGCGCCAGCAGCTTGGACGGGAGTCACATTCAGCCCCAGCATTTT
-,TRBJ2-7,TRBV19,-,CASSIADGRFSYEQYF,TGTGCCAGTAGTATAGCCGACGGTCGCTTCTCCTACGAGCAGTACTTC
many,TRBJ2-5,TRBV10-3,TRBD2,CAISEGLAGVETQYF,TGTGCCATCAGTGAAGGACTAGCGGGGGTTGAGACCCAGTACTTC
few,TRBJ1-2,TRBV5-1,-,CASSLVPNGIYGYTF,TGCGCCAGCAGCTTGGTCCCAAACGGAATCTATGGCTACACCTTC
few,TRBJ2-2,TRBV5-6,-,CASSLLSQNTGELFF,TGTGCCAGCAGCTTGCTTAGCCAGAACACCGGGGAGCTGTTTTTT
many,TRBJ2-6,TRBV12-3/TRBV12-4,-,CASSFRSGGTGANVLTF,TGTGCCAGCAGTTTTCGGTCCGGGGGCACAGGGGCCAACGTCCTGACTTTC
many,TRBJ2-2,TRBV5-1,-,CASSIFGTPRGTGELFF,TGCGCCAGCAGCATCTTCGGGACTCCCAGGGGCACCGGGGAGCTGTTTTTT
-,TRBJ2-5,TRBV6-1,TRBD1,CASSEERQGVLETQYF,TGTGCCAGCAGTGAAGAAAGGCAGGGGGTGTTGGAGACCCAGTACTTC
few,TRBJ2-2,TRBV6-2/TRBV6-3,-,CASSYLGSNTGELFF,TGTGCCAGCAGTTACTTGGGCAGCAACACCGGGGAGCTGTTTTTT
-,TRBJ1-1,TRBV9,-,CASSVAGGYTEAFF,TGTGCCAGCAGCGTAGCCGGGGGCTACACTGAAGCTTTCTTT
many,TRBJ1-5,TRBV30,-,CAWSAGLDQPQHF,TGTGCCTGGAGTGCAGGGCTTGATCAGCCCCAGCATTTT
many,TRBJ1-2,TRBV5-1,-,CASSSSITTNYGYTF,TGCGCCAGCAGCTCGTCAATTACTACTAACTATGGCTACACCTTC
few,TRBJ1-2,TRBV6-1,-,CASSRVGGGYTF,TGTGCCAGCAGCCGGGTAGGGGGGGGCTACACCTTC
many,TRBJ2-5,TRBV20-1,-,CSARDLGHMGETQYF,TGCAGTGCTAGGGATCTGGGTCACATGGGGGAGACCCAGTACTTC
many,TRBJ2-2,TRBV2,-,CASSEDGSNTGELFF,TGTGCCAGCAGTGAAGATGGGTCGAACACCGGGGAGCTGTTTTTT
few,TRBJ2-2,TRBV5-1,TRBD1,CASSVGQTNTGELFF,TGCGCCAGCAGCGTGGGACAGACGAACACCGGGGAGCTGTTTTTT
many,TRBJ1-2,TRBV5-6,-,CASSLPGGLREYGYTF,TGTGCCAGCAGCTTGCCCGGGGGGCTCAGGGAGTATGGCTACACCTTC
many,TRBJ2-7,TRBV3-1,-,CASSQEGSRGEQYF,TGTGCCAGCAGCCAAGAGGGGTCGAGGGGCGAGCAGTACTTC
-,TRBJ2-1,TRBV4-1,TRBD1,CASSPTGGGEQFF,TGCGCCAGCAGCCCCACAGGGGGTGGTGAGCAGTTCTTC
few,TRBJ1-1,TRBV12-3/TRBV12-4,TRBD1,CAISLLSPGGEVSTEAFF,TGTGCCATCAGTTTATTATCGCCAGGGGGCGAGGTATCCACTGAAGCTTTCTTT
many,TRBJ2-3,TRBV5-1,TRBD2,CASSLASGELGTDTQYF,TGCGCCAGCAGCTTGGCTAGCGGGGAACTAGGCACAGATACGCAGTATTTT
many,TRBJ2-3,TRBV14,-,CASSQAFFTDTQYF,TGTGCCAGCAGCCAGGCATTCTTCACAGATACGCAGTATTTT
many,TRBJ2-7,TRBV29-1,TRBD1,CSVVPTGGYPYEQYF,TGCAGCGTTGTCCCGACAGGGGGCTACCCCTACGAGCAGTACTTC
many,TRBJ1-5,TRBV25-1,TRBD1,CASSGRGGPFNQPQHF,TGTGCCAGCAGTGGCAGGGGGGGACCTTTTAATCAGCCCCAGCATTTT
many,TRBJ2-7,TRBV19,-,CASRMTSVSYEQYF,TGTGCCAGTAGGATGACAAGTGTCTCCTACGAGCAGTACTTC
few,TRBJ1-2,TRBV7-8,-,CASSLEGGTGYTF,TGTGCCAGCAGCTTAGAAGGAGGGACTGGCTACACCTTC
many,TRBJ2-3,TRBV5-1,-,CASSFQGDTQYF,TGCGCCAGCAGCTTCCAGGGAGATACGCAGTATTTT
many,TRBJ1-2,TRBV14,TRBD1,CASSPTGGYGYTF,TGTGCCAGCAGTCCCACAGGGGGCTATGGCTACACCTTC
many,TRBJ2-5,TRBV7-7,-,CASSLGPGSETQYF,TGTGCCAGCAGCTTAGGGCCAGGGTCGGAGACCCAGTACTTC
many,TRBJ1-1,TRBV7-8,TRBD1,CASSGQGNTEAFF,TGTGCCAGCAGCGGACAGGGGAACACTGAAGCTTTCTTT
many,TRBJ2-7,TRBV3-1,TRBD1,CASSYYGQGFSYEQYF,TGTGCCAGCAGCTACTATGGACAGGGATTCTCCTACGAGCAGTACTTC
many,TRBJ1-1,TRBV29-1,-,CSANGVPAEAFF,TGCAGCGCGAATGGAGTTCCTGCTGAAGCTTTCTTT
many,TRBJ2-2,TRBV20-1,-,CSAYREHANTGELFF,TGCAGTGCTTACAGGGAACACGCGAACACCGGGGAGCTGTTTTTT
-,TRBJ1-5,TRBV7-2,TRBD1,CATKEGQGSNQPQHF,TGTGCCACCAAAGAAGGACAGGGGAGCAATCAGCCCCAGCATTTT
many,TRBJ1-1,TRBV5-4,TRBD1,CASSSGTANTEAFF,TGTGCCAGCAGCTCGGGGACAGCGAACACTGAAGCTTTCTTT
many,TRBJ2-2,TRBV15,TRBD1,CATSSRDSLNTGELFF,TGTGCCACCAGCAGCCGGGACAGCCTAAACACCGGGGAGCTGTTTTTT
few,TRBJ2-2,TRBV12-3/TRBV12-4,-,CASSLLILVAGELFF,TGTGCCAGCAGTTTACTGATCTTAGTGGCCGGGGAGCTGTTTTTT
few,TRBJ2-1,TRBV5-5,-,CASSPTGTNEQFF,TGTGCCAGCAGCCCGACAGGAACAAATGAGCAGTTCTTC